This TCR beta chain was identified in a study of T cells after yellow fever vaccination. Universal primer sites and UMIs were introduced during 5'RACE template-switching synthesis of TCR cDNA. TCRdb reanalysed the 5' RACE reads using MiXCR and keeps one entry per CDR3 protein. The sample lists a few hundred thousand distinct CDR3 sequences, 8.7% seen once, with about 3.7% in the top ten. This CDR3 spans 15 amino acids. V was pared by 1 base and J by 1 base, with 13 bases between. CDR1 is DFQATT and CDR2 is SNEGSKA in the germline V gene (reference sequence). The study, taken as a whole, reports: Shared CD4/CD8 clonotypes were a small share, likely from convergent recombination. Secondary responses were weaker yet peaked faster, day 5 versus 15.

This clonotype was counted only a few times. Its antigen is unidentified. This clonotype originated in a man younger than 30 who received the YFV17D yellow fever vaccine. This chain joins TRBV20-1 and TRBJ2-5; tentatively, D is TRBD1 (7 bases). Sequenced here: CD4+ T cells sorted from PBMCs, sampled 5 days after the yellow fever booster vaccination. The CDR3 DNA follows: TGCAGTGCTAGAGCCCGCGGGACAGCCCAAGAGACCCAGTACTTC. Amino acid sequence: CSARARGTAQETQYF.